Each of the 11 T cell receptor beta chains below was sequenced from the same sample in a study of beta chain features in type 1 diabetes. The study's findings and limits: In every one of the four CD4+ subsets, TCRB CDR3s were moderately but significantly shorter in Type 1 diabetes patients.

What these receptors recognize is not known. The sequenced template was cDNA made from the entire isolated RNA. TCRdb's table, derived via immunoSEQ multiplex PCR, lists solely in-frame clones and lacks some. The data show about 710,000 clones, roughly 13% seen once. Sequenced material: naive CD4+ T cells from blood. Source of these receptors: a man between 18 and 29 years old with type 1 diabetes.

CDR3 nucleotides: TGTGCCAGCGGACAGCTTTACATGAACACTGAAGCTTTCTTT. Amino acid sequence: CASGQLYMNTEAFF. The rearrangement uses TRBV6-5 and TRBJ1-1; D is possibly TRBD1 (6 bases). Trimming left V 8 bases short and J 0 bases short, with 13 bases between. From germline, CDR1 is MNHEY and CDR2 SVGAGI. CDR3 length: 14 residues.

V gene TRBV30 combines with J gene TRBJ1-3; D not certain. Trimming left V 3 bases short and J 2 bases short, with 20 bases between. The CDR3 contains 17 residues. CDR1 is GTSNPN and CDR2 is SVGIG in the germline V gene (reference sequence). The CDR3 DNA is TGTGCCTGGAGCCCAAAGGAGGCGATGGGAGCTGGAAACACCATATATTTT. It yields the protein CAWSPKEAMGAGNTIYF.

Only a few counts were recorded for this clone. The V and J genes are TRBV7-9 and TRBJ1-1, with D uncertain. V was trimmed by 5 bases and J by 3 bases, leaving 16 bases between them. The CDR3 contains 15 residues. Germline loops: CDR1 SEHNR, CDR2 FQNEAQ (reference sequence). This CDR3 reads CASSPAQGFHTEAFF. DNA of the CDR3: TGTGCCAGCAGCCCCGCACAAGGTTTCCACACTGAAGCTTTCTTT.

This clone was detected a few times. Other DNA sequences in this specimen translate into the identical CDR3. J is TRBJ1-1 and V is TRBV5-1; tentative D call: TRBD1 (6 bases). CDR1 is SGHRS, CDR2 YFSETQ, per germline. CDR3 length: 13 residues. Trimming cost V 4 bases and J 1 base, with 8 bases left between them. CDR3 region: CASSRGQNTEAFF. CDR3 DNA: TGCGCCAGCAGCCGGGGACAGAACACTGAAGCTTTCTTT.

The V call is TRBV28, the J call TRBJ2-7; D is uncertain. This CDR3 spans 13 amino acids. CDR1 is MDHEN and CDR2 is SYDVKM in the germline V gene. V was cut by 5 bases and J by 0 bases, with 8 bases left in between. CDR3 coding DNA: TGTGCCAGCAGTATTGGTTCCTCCTACGAGCAGTACTTC. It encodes CASSIGSSYEQYF.

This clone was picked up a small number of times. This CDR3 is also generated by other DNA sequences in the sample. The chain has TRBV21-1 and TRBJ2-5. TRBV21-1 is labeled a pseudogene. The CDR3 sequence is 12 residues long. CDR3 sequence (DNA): TGTGCCAGCAGCAAAATACGCGAGACCCAGTACTTC. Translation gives CASSKIRETQYF.

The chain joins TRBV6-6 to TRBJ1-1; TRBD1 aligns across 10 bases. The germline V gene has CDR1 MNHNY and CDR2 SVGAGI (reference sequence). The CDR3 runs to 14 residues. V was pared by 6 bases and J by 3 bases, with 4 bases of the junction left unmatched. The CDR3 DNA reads TGTGCCAGCAGATCCGGGACAGGGGACACTGAAGCTTTCTTT. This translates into CASRSGTGDTEAFF.

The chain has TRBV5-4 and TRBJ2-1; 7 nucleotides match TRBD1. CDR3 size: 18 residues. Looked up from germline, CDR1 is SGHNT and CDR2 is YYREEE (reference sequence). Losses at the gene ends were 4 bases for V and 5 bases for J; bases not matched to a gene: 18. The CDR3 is CASSGYRGALLLNNEQFF. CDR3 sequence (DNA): TGTGCCAGCAGCGGGTACAGGGGAGCTCTCCTCCTAAACAATGAGCAGTTCTTC.

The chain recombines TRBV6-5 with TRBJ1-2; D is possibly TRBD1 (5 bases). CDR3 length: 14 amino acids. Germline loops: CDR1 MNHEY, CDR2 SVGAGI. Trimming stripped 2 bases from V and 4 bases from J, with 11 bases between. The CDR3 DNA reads TGTGCCAGCAGTTACCATATCCAGGGCTATGGCTACACCTTC. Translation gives CASSYHIQGYGYTF.

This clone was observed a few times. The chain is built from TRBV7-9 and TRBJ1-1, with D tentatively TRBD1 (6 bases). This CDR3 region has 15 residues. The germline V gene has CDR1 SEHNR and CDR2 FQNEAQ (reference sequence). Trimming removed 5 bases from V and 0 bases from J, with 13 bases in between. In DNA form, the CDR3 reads TGTGCCAGCAGCCTCCGGGGGGCGTTGAACACTGAAGCTTTCTTT. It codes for CASSLRGALNTEAFF.

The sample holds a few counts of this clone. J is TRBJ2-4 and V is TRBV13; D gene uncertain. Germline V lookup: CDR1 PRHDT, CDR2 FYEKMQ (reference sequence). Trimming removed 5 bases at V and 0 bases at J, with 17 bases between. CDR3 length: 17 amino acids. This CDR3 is CASSRTPPTLAKNIQYF. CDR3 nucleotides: TGTGCCAGCAGCCGAACCCCCCCCACCCTAGCCAAAAACATTCAGTACTTC.